The 11 T cell receptor beta chains below were found in one sample sequenced in a study of spatial heterogeneity in lung cancer. Each CDR3 protein gets one entry after TCRdb re-called the 5' RACE reads with MiXCR. Of about 11,000 distinct CDR3 sequences in the sample, about 6% were seen once. As for time point: sample taken at primary tumor resection. The source was PBMCs, collected at surgery. All receptors come from a male donor with early-stage non-small cell lung cancer.

Many counts were recorded for this clonotype. This rearrangement joins TRBV11-2 to TRBJ1-6; a weak D match, TRBD1 (5 bases). The CDR3 extends over 15 amino acids. Germline CDR1 SGHAT, CDR2 FQNNGV. V was cut by 2 bases and J by 7 bases, with 12 bases left in between. CDR3 bases: TGTGCCAGCAGCTTAACCGACAGTGTGAATTCACCCCTCCACTTT. Translation gives CASSLTDSVNSPLHF.

This clonotype has ten or more counts. The chain carries TRBV28 and TRBJ2-1; 13 positions match TRBD2. The CDR3 spans 16 residues. The V gene end was trimmed by 6 bases and the J gene end by 6 bases; junction bases not matched to a gene: 8. CDR1 is MDHEN and CDR2 is SYDVKM in the germline V gene. CDR3 region: CASSAQLAGGINEQFF. In DNA form, the CDR3 reads TGTGCCAGCAGCGCCCAACTAGCGGGGGGGATCAATGAGCAGTTCTTC.

This clonotype was detected many times. The chain uses TRBV21-1 and TRBJ2-2; the table's TRBD1 call for D was not verified on the DNA. TRBV21-1 is labeled a pseudogene. The CDR3 extends over 23 amino acids. The CDR3 region has the DNA TGTGCCAGCAGCAAAGTAGAACCTTGCGGGGAGGCGGAACACCGGGTCAGGACCGGGGAGCTGTTTTTT. As protein: CASSKVEPCGEAEHRVRTGELFF.

The sample holds many counts of this clonotype. The chain employs TRBV5-6 and TRBJ2-3; possibly TRBD2 for D (5 bases). V lost 1 base and J 4 bases, leaving 25 bases between the germline ends. This CDR3 region has 19 residues. Per germline, CDR1 SGHDT and CDR2 YYEEEE. The CDR3 loop is CASSLREIWSLEMADTQYF. The CDR3 nucleotides read TGTGCCAGCAGCTTGCGGGAAATCTGGTCGCTAGAAATGGCAGATACGCAGTATTTT.

This clonotype was found many times. This chain links TRBV5-1 with TRBJ2-7; 11 nucleotides match TRBD2. The J segment lost 6 bases and the V segment lost 6 bases, leaving 14 bases of the junction unmatched. Germline V gene data show CDR1 as SGHRS and CDR2 as YFSETQ. This CDR3 has 16 amino acids. CDR3 nucleotides: TGCGCCAGCAACCCCCCGGGTAGCGGGGGGGCCGCCGAGCAGTACTTC. Its translation: CASNPPGSGGAAEQYF. The entire variable domain, with the rest obtained from reference TRBV5-1 and TRBJ2-7, is as follows: KAGVTQTPRYLIKTRGQQVTLSCSPISGHRSVSWYQQTPGQGLQFLFEYFSETQRNKGNFPGRFSGRQFSNSRSEMNVSTLELGDSALYLCASNPPGSGGAAEQYFGPGTRLTVT.

As for this clonotype: It may be a read error: a sequence one base away is much more abundant. The chain is built from TRBV6-5 and TRBJ2-7; possible D gene TRBD2, 6 bases. CDR3 length equals 14 residues. Looked up from germline, CDR1 is MNHEY and CDR2 is SVGAGI. The CDR3 region is CATHPHGDSCEQYF. Written as DNA, the CDR3 is TGTGCCACCCATCCCCACGGGGACTCCTGCGAGCAGTACTTC.

This clonotype is medium-sized. The V call is TRBV3-1, the J call TRBJ2-7; TRBD2 is a possible D gene (6 bases). The CDR3 runs 16 residues. Germline V lookup: CDR1 LGHDT, CDR2 YNNKEL (reference sequence). V lost 2 bases to trimming and J lost 0 bases, with 14 bases between them. CDR3 sequence reads: CASSQMGDLSSYEQYF. The CDR3 nucleotides are TGTGCCAGCAGCCAAATGGGGGACTTAAGCTCCTACGAGCAGTACTTC.

This clonotype was counted ten times or more. The chain joins TRBV4-3 to TRBJ2-3, with a tentative D call TRBD1 (5 bases). The CDR3 extends over 17 amino acids. Trimming left V 1 base short and J 0 bases short, with 14 bases between. The germline V gene has CDR1 LGHNA and CDR2 YSLEER. CDR3 loop: CASSQGTGSLSTDTQYF. DNA for the CDR3: TGCGCCAGCAGCCAAGGAACAGGATCCTTAAGCACAGATACGCAGTATTTT.

This clonotype was seen ten or more times. The genes are TRBV20-1 and TRBJ1-5, with 7 nucleotides matching TRBD1. Looked up from germline, CDR1 is DFQATT and CDR2 is SNEGSKA (reference sequence). This CDR3 is built from 14 residues. The V and J ends lost 3 bases and 4 bases, in that order; junction bases with no gene match: 6. The CDR3 DNA reads as TGCAGTGCTAGCGACAGGGCGGCTAATCAGCCCCAGCATTTT. It encodes CSASDRAANQPQHF.

In its sample, this clonotype was seen a few times. The chain links TRBV9 to TRBJ1-3; unclear D gene. V lost 4 bases and J lost 4, with 15 bases in between. Per the germline V gene, CDR1 is SGDLS and CDR2 is YYNGEE. The CDR3 covers 15 residues. The DNA for the CDR3 is TGTGCCAGCAGCCCTCGGTTGGAGTACGGAAACACCATATATTTT. This codes for CASSPRLEYGNTIYF.

This clonotype came up many times. The chain carries TRBV30 and TRBJ1-5, with 10 bases identical to TRBD1. The CDR3 is 14 amino acids. V trimming: 5 bases; J trimming: 5 bases; junction bases outside the gene matches: 6. Germline V CDR1 and CDR2: GTSNPN, SVGIG (reference sequence). The DNA for the CDR3 is TGTGCCTGGCGAGGACAGGGGGGCCATCAGCCCCAGCATTTT. Translated: CAWRGQGGHQPQHF. Based on the CDR3 plus reference TRBV30 and TRBJ1-5, the full variable domain is SQTIHQWPATLVQPVGSPLSLECTVEGTSNPNLYWYRQAAGRGLQLLFYSVGIGQISSEVPQNLSASRPQDRQFILSSKKLLLSDSGFYLCAWRGQGGHQPQHFGDGTRLSIL.